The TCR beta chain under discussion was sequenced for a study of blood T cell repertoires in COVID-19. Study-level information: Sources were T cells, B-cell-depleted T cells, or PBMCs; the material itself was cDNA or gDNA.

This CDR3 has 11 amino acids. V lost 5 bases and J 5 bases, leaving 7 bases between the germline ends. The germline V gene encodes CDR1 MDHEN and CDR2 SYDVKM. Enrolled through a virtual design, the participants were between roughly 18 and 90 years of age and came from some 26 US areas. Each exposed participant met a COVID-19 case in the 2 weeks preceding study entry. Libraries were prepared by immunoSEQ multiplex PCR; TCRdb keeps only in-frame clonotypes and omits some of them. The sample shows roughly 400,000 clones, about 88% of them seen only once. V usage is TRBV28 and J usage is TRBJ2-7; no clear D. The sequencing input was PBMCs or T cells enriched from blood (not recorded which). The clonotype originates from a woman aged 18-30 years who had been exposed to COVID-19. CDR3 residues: CASSGVNEQYF. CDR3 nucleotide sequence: TGTGCCAGCAGTGGAGTAAACGAGCAGTACTTC.